The rows below give T cell receptor beta chains drawn from one sample of a study of T-cell memory formation after mild COVID-19. TCRdb re-analysed the 5' RACE reads in MiXCR, keeping a single row per CDR3 protein. This repertoire shows 450,000 or so distinct CDR3 sequences, approximately 20% found once; its top ten account for approximately 8.4%. Input material: PBMCs or a T cell subset sorted from them (not recorded which). Source of these receptors: an adult woman who had mild COVID-19 (a few samples of this study predate the infection). Cell type and time point are not known. Both conserved end residues are part of each CDR3. The D gene is left open where the match is weak. Where a row states a size, it is once, few, many or the class of an expanded clone; other rows omit it.

CDR3aa | CDR3nt | j_gene | d_gene | v_gene | abundance
CASSKSTVNTEAFF | TGTGCCAGCAGCAAAAGTACCGTGAACACTGAAGCTTTCTTT | TRBJ1-1 | NA | TRBV3-1 | few
CASSLNRDSGELFF | TGTGCCAGCAGCTTAAACAGGGACTCCGGGGAGCTGTTTTTT | TRBJ2-2 | NA | TRBV5-6 | NA
CASSLVPEGLGLVDEQYF | TGTGCCAGCAGCTTAGTACCGGAGGGACTGGGACTAGTTGACGAGCAGTACTTC | TRBJ2-7 | TRBD2 | TRBV7-8 | few
CASSSLLAQYF | TGTGCCAGCAGTTCCCTGCTGGCGCAGTATTTT | TRBJ2-3 | NA | TRBV28 | few
CASKPGTGSPRGTEAFF | TGTGCCAGCAAACCCGGGACAGGGTCTCCGAGGGGCACTGAAGCTTTCTTT | TRBJ1-1 | TRBD1 | TRBV12-3/TRBV12-4 | NA
CATSREWDYTEAFF | TGTGCCACCAGCAGAGAATGGGATTACACTGAAGCTTTCTTT | TRBJ1-1 | NA | TRBV15 | NA
CASSLGWEETQYF | TGTGCCAGCAGCTTAGGATGGGAAGAGACCCAGTACTTC | TRBJ2-5 | NA | TRBV7-9 | NA
CAWRRVLGDSPLHF | TGTGCCTGGAGGAGGGTCCTGGGGGATTCACCCCTCCACTTT | TRBJ1-6 | NA | TRBV30 | NA
CASRVGDGTEAFF | TGTGCCAGCAGGGTGGGAGATGGCACTGAAGCTTTCTTT | TRBJ1-1 | NA | TRBV9 | NA
CATSTRTGLGEQYF | TGTGCCACCAGCACACGGACAGGGCTCGGCGAGCAGTACTTC | TRBJ2-7 | TRBD1 | TRBV15 | NA
CSARDASGRANEQFF | TGCAGTGCTAGAGATGCTAGCGGGAGGGCGAATGAGCAGTTCTTC | TRBJ2-1 | TRBD2 | TRBV20-1 | many
CASSYSTPRATSSGANVLTF | TGTGCCAGCAGTTACTCTACCCCGCGAGCGACCAGCTCTGGGGCCAACGTCCTGACTTTC | TRBJ2-6 | NA | TRBV6-2/TRBV6-3 | few
CASSLKISLVRGLRGYTF | TGTGCCAGCAGCTTAAAGATTAGTCTGGTCAGGGGGCTGAGAGGCTACACCTTC | TRBJ1-2 | TRBD1 | TRBV11-3 | NA
CASSRGLAGGRNEQFF | TGCGCCAGCAGCAGGGGACTAGCGGGAGGAAGGAATGAGCAGTTCTTC | TRBJ2-1 | TRBD2 | TRBV5-1 | few
CSARRQPGTDTQYF | TGCAGTGCCCGAAGGCAGCCTGGCACAGATACGCAGTATTTT | TRBJ2-3 | NA | TRBV20-1 | many
CASSLRVASDEQFF | TGTGCCAGCAGCTTAAGGGTAGCTTCGGATGAGCAGTTCTTC | TRBJ2-1 | NA | TRBV7-3 | NA
CASSLGVPGTEAFF | TGCGCCAGCAGCTTGGGGGTCCCAGGGACTGAAGCTTTCTTT | TRBJ1-1 | NA | TRBV5-1 | few
CASSHGGPPYEQYF | TGTGCCAGCAGCCATGGGGGCCCACCCTACGAGCAGTACTTC | TRBJ2-7 | NA | TRBV4-2 | few
CASSSRQGLTGELFF | TGTGCCAGCAGCTCCCGGCAGGGATTGACCGGGGAGCTGTTTTTT | TRBJ2-2 | NA | TRBV7-8 | many
CASSPPGGRGGYTF | TGTGCCAGCAGTCCTCCCGGGGGGAGGGGAGGCTACACCTTC | TRBJ1-2 | NA | TRBV27 | NA
CASSYSRRSYSGNTIYF | TGTGCCAGCAGTTACTCGAGGCGGTCGTACTCTGGAAACACCATATATTTT | TRBJ1-3 | NA | TRBV6-5 | many
CASSSGVYGYTF | TGTGCCAGCAGTTCTGGAGTCTATGGCTACACCTTC | TRBJ1-2 | NA | TRBV5-1 | many
CASRLGGTTGELFF | TGTGCCAGCAGGCTGGGAGGGACCACCGGGGAGCTGTTTTTT | TRBJ2-2 | TRBD2 | TRBV6-4 | NA
CASSFRELGGAFF | TGTGCCAGCAGCTTCAGGGAGCTGGGTGGGGCTTTCTTT | TRBJ1-1 | NA | TRBV7-9 | NA
CAISAGAQFMDTQYF | TGTGCCATCAGTGCGGGAGCCCAATTTATGGATACGCAGTATTTT | TRBJ2-3 | NA | TRBV10-3 | few
CAIPGQRMNTGELFF | TGTGCCATCCCGGGACAGAGGATGAACACCGGGGAGCTGTTTTTT | TRBJ2-2 | TRBD1 | TRBV13 | few
CASKDIGSEKLFF | TGTGCCAGCAAGGACATAGGCAGTGAAAAACTGTTTTTT | TRBJ1-4 | NA | TRBV2 | many
CASSPLDNTEAFF | TGTGCCAGCTCACCACTCGATAACACTGAAGCTTTCTTT | TRBJ1-1 | NA | TRBV18 | few
CASSRGTGGTYEQYF | TGCGCCAGCAGCCGAGGGACGGGGGGGACCTACGAGCAGTACTTC | TRBJ2-7 | TRBD2 | TRBV4-1 | NA
CASQSYEGYTF | TGTGCCAGCCAGTCCTATGAAGGCTACACCTTC | TRBJ1-2 | NA | TRBV9 | few
CASIFSPDYPGETQYF | TGTGCCAGCATTTTTTCCCCGGACTACCCGGGAGAGACCCAGTACTTC | TRBJ2-5 | NA | TRBV2 | NA
CASSPELLQGDYEQYF | TGTGCCAGCTCACCGGAGCTATTACAGGGGGACTACGAGCAGTACTTC | TRBJ2-7 | TRBD1 | TRBV18 | few
CASSFTDRGRDTQYF | TGTGCCAGCAGTTTCACGGACAGGGGAAGGGATACGCAGTATTTT | TRBJ2-3 | TRBD1 | TRBV28 | NA
CATSNSETQYF | TGTGCCACCAGCAATTCCGAGACCCAGTACTTC | TRBJ2-5 | NA | TRBV15 | NA
CASSLAFYEQYF | TGTGCCAGCAGCTTGGCGTTCTACGAGCAGTACTTC | TRBJ2-7 | NA | TRBV5-6 | few
CASSFTSEGLNEQFF | TGTGCCAGCAGTTTTACTAGCGAGGGGCTCAATGAGCAGTTCTTC | TRBJ2-1 | TRBD2 | TRBV12-3/TRBV12-4 | few
CASSDRDRAAMTGNEQFF | TGTGCCAGCAGCGACCGGGACAGGGCTGCCATGACGGGGAATGAGCAGTTCTTC | TRBJ2-1 | TRBD1 | TRBV9 | few
CASSFGQPISYGYTF | TGCGCCAGCAGCTTCGGGCAACCGATCTCCTATGGCTACACCTTC | TRBJ1-2 | NA | TRBV5-1 | NA
CASSLDGTGGENTEAFF | TGTGCCAGCAGCTTAGACGGGACAGGGGGGGAGAACACTGAAGCTTTCTTT | TRBJ1-1 | TRBD1 | TRBV7-9 | NA